This T cell receptor beta chain was recovered during a study of response to subunit inactivated influenza vaccine. Study results and caveats: New T cells are recruited in small numbers by each seasonal influenza vaccination, according to the authors' suggestion.

The CDR3 has 16 residues. Per germline, CDR1 SEHNR and CDR2 FQNEAQ (reference sequence). Trimming left V 1 base short and J 3 bases short, with 13 bases between. This clonotype was counted at least ten times. Its antigen is unknown. TCRdb re-derived calls from the RT-PCR reads in MiXCR, one entry per CDR3 protein. The sample holds about 190,000 distinct CDR3 sequences, approximately 15% seen once. The sample consisted of CD8+ T cells sorted from PBMCs, taken about 5 days after vaccination. This clonotype was obtained from a man aged 45 to 65 who received an inactivated influenza vaccine. The chain links TRBV7-9 to TRBJ2-1, with a weak D call TRBD1 (5 bases). For the CDR3, the DNA is TGTGCCAGCAGCTTAGATACAGGACCCCTCTACAATGAGCAGTTCTTC. Translation: CASSLDTGPLYNEQFF.